Each of the 26 T cell receptor beta chains below was sequenced from the same sample in a study of cytomegalovirus exposure and HLA in healthy donors. Produced via immunoSEQ multiplex PCR; TCRdb's table is partial and in-frame only. The sample consists of some 54,000 clones, approximately 90% of them appearing once. Material for sequencing was PBMCs. The receptors originated from a young man in good health and CMV-seronegative.

J is TRBJ2-7 and V is TRBV5-8; D might be TRBD1 (6 bases). Trimming shortened V by 0 bases and J by 4 bases, and 17 bases separated the two germline ends. This CDR3 has 16 amino acids. The V gene's germline CDR1 is SGHTS and CDR2 YDEGEE. The CDR3 region is CASSLDHGARGYEQYF. For the CDR3, the DNA is TGTGCCAGCAGCTTGGACCACGGGGCGAGGGGGTACGAGCAGTACTTC.

The rearrangement links TRBV11-2 to TRBJ2-1; 11 positions agree with TRBD1. The CDR3 loop spans 15 amino acids. Looked up from germline, CDR1 is SGHAT and CDR2 is FQNNGV. The ends lost 0 bases at V and 9 bases at J; junction bases unmatched: 4. This CDR3 reads CASSLEGTGGREQFF. In DNA, the CDR3 is TGTGCCAGCAGCTTAGAAGGGACAGGGGGTCGTGAGCAGTTCTTC.

This chain uses TRBV28 with TRBJ2-1; 14 bases line up with TRBD2. The J segment lost 0 bases and the V segment lost 6 bases, leaving 10 bases of the junction unmatched. The CDR3 length is 19 residues. Germline-derived CDR1 and CDR2 are MDHEN and SYDVKM. The CDR3 DNA follows: TGTGCCAGCAGCTTAGGGACTAGCGGGAGAGAGGTCTCCTACAATGAGCAGTTCTTC. Protein: CASSLGTSGREVSYNEQFF.

The gene calls are TRBV7-9 and TRBJ1-2; D remains unclear. CDR1 is SEHNR, CDR2 FQNEAQ, per germline (reference sequence). This CDR3 spans 14 amino acids. The V and J ends lost 1 base and 4 bases respectively, with 10 bases between them. Here the CDR3 reads CASSLESQFYGYTF. CDR3 sequence (DNA): TGTGCCAGCAGCTTAGAAAGTCAGTTCTATGGCTACACCTTC.

In this sample, this clone turned up once. The CDR3 sequence is CASSKGTGLAYGYTF. The CDR3 DNA is TGTGCCAGCAGTAAAGGGACAGGGTTGGCCTATGGCTACACCTTC. The rearrangement uses TRBV6-6 and TRBJ1-2, with 9 bases fitting TRBD1. The CDR3 sequence is 15 residues long. J lost 4 bases, V lost 5 bases, and 8 bases had no gene match. Per the germline V gene, CDR1 is MNHNY and CDR2 is SVGAGI (reference sequence).

This chain links TRBV6-1 with TRBJ2-1; tentatively, D is TRBD1 (5 bases). The V gene lost 3 bases and the J gene lost 2 bases, with 11 bases spanning the gap. The V gene's germline CDR1 is MNHNS and CDR2 SASEGT. This CDR3 contains 15 residues. The CDR3 reads CASSDQGSPYNEQFF. The CDR3 bases are TGTGCCAGCAGTGACCAGGGTTCCCCCTACAATGAGCAGTTCTTC.

This chain links TRBV25-1 with TRBJ2-1; 9 bases align to TRBD1. This CDR3 is built from 14 residues. Germline V gives CDR1 MGHDK, CDR2 SYGVNS. Unmatched junction bases numbered 2, after V lost 4 bases and J lost 4 bases. The CDR3 sequence: CASSGQGGYNEQFF. The CDR3, as DNA: TGTGCCAGCAGTGGACAGGGGGGATACAATGAGCAGTTCTTC. Using reference TRBV25-1 and TRBJ2-1 for the parts outside the CDR3, the full variable domain is EADIYQTPRYLVIGTGKKITLECSQTMGHDKMYWYQQDPGMELHLIHYSYGVNSTEKGDLSSESTVSRIRTEHFPLTLESARPSHTSQYLCASSGQGGYNEQFFGPGTRLTVL.

This clone appeared a few times. Here the CDR3 DNA reads TGTGCCAGCCGTCGACAGGTGGTGTTTGAAAAACTGTTTTTT. It is translated as CASRRQVVFEKLFF. The V gene is TRBV2, the J gene TRBJ1-4; tentatively, D is TRBD1 (6 bases). The CDR3 has 14 residues. The germline V gene has CDR1 SNHLY and CDR2 FYNNEI. Trimming stripped 8 bases from V and 7 bases from J, with 17 bases between.

The genes are TRBV10-2 and TRBJ2-7; 8 bases match TRBD2. The CDR3 has 13 residues. V lost 8 bases to trimming and J lost 2 bases; unmatched junction nucleotides: 5. Germline V CDR1 and CDR2: WSHSY, SAAADI. In DNA form, the CDR3 reads TGCGCCAGCTGGACTAGCCGAACCTACGAGCAGTACTTC. As protein: CASWTSRTYEQYF.

The gene calls are TRBV15 and TRBJ2-1; possible D gene TRBD1, 5 bases. The germline V and J ends were trimmed by 4 bases and 4 bases, with 8 bases remaining between them. CDR3 length: 13 residues. Per germline, CDR1 LNHNV and CDR2 YYDKDF (reference sequence). The CDR3 coding sequence is TGTGCCACCAGCACCAGGGTTTACAATGAGCAGTTCTTC. The encoded protein is CATSTRVYNEQFF.

This clone was detected only once. The chain couples TRBV18 to TRBJ2-7, with 13 bases aligning to TRBD2. V shed 3 bases and J 0 bases; nucleotides not matched to a gene: 5. Per the germline V gene, CDR1 is KGHSH and CDR2 is LQKENI. The CDR3 length is 17 residues. This CDR3 is CASSPPGLAGSSYEQYF. The CDR3 coding sequence is TGTGCCAGCTCACCTCCGGGACTAGCGGGAAGCTCCTACGAGCAGTACTTC.

The chain uses TRBV5-4 and TRBJ2-7; 10 nucleotides agree with TRBD1. This CDR3 region has 14 residues. CDR1 and CDR2 (germline): SGHNT, YYREEE (reference sequence). Unmatched junction bases numbered 5, after V lost 4 bases and J lost 4 bases. The CDR3 here is CASSLTGGRYEQYF. The CDR3 coding sequence is TGTGCCAGCAGCCTGACAGGGGGCAGGTACGAGCAGTACTTC.

The CDR3 here is CASSLTAMNTEAFF. The CDR3 region has the DNA TGTGCCAGCAGCCTGACAGCCATGAACACTGAAGCTTTCTTT. The chain recombines TRBV7-9 with TRBJ1-1; maybe TRBD1 (5 bases). From germline, CDR1 is SEHNR and CDR2 FQNEAQ (reference sequence). The CDR3 spans 14 residues. Trimming stripped 5 bases from V and 0 bases from J, with 10 bases between.

V is TRBV9 and J is TRBJ1-2; 11 bases line up with TRBD1. Germline V gene sequence: CDR1 SGDLS, CDR2 YYNGEE. CDR3 length: 15 residues. V lost 3 bases, J lost 5 bases, and 6 bases stayed unmatched. The CDR3 spells CASSGGTGGPYGYTF. As DNA, the CDR3 is TGTGCCAGCAGCGGAGGGACAGGGGGGCCGTATGGCTACACCTTC.

The chain combines TRBV28 with TRBJ2-2, with 7 bases identical to TRBD2. CDR1 MDHEN and CDR2 SYDVKM come from the germline V gene. The CDR3 covers 16 residues. The junction had 8 bases not matched to a gene; V was cut back by 6 bases and J by 1 base. The CDR3 protein is CASSNWGGENTGELFF. CDR3 nucleotides: TGTGCCAGCAGCAACTGGGGGGGAGAGAACACCGGGGAGCTGTTTTTT.

The chain employs TRBV10-3 and TRBJ2-7, with TRBD1 matching 9 bases. Germline V CDR1 and CDR2: ENHRY, SYGVKD. This CDR3 contains 14 residues. V gave up 7 bases and J gave up 6 bases; unmatched junction bases: 10. CDR3: CAIKDRDRVSEQYF. The CDR3 nucleotides are TGTGCCATCAAAGACCGGGACAGGGTGTCCGAGCAGTACTTC.

The V gene is TRBV27, the J gene TRBJ2-1; 9 bases fit TRBD1. The ends lost 6 bases at V and 9 bases at J; junction bases unmatched: 21. This CDR3 is 18 amino acids long. The V gene's germline CDR1 is MNHEY and CDR2 SMNVEV (reference sequence). The CDR3 bases are TGTGCCAGCAGCGACAGGGGGGGGGCGGTCATCCATGACAGTGAGCAGTTCTTC. Protein sequence: CASSDRGGAVIHDSEQFF.

This chain joins TRBV7-9 and TRBJ2-7; 7 bases are shared with TRBD1. CDR1 SEHNR and CDR2 FQNEAQ come from the germline V gene (reference sequence). The CDR3 loop spans 15 amino acids. V was pared by 4 bases and J by 2 bases, with 8 bases of the junction left unmatched. CDR3 sequence: CASSSFRDRPYEQYF. DNA of the CDR3: TGTGCCAGCAGCTCATTCCGGGACAGACCCTACGAGCAGTACTTC.

The gene calls are TRBV2 and TRBJ2-2, with 7 bases identical to TRBD2. The CDR3 is made up of 16 amino acids. The V and J ends lost 2 bases and 5 bases, in that order; junction bases with no gene match: 8. Germline assignment: CDR1 SNHLY and CDR2 FYNNEI. Here the CDR3 DNA reads TGTGCCAGCAGTGAACGGGCGGGAGTGGGAACCGGGGAGCTGTTTTTT. Amino acid sequence: CASSERAGVGTGELFF.

The rearrangement joins TRBV29-1 to TRBJ2-1; no reliable D call. This CDR3 comprises 13 residues. CDR1 SQVTM and CDR2 ANQGSEA come from the germline V gene. V lost 3 bases, J lost 6 bases, and 12 bases lay in between. In DNA, the CDR3 is TGCAGCGTTGATCTTTCTAGGCCCAATGAGCAGTTCTTC. The encoded protein is CSVDLSRPNEQFF.

This clone was observed a single time. J is TRBJ2-5 and V is TRBV19; 10 bases are a match to TRBD1. The CDR3 covers 14 residues. With 6 bases clipped from V and 2 bases from J, the junction kept 3 bases outside the gene matches. Germline loops: CDR1 LNHDA, CDR2 SQIVND (reference sequence). The chain's CDR3 is CASRADRGQETQYF. In DNA form, the CDR3 reads TGTGCCAGTAGGGCGGACAGGGGGCAAGAGACCCAGTACTTC.

J is TRBJ1-4 and V is TRBV10-3, with D possibly being TRBD1 (6 bases). The CDR3 loop spans 14 amino acids. CDR1 is ENHRY, CDR2 SYGVKD, per germline. Between the trimmed V and J ends, which lost 5 bases and 4 bases, there was a span of 11 bases. The CDR3 is CAISSGQVNEKLFF. CDR3 nucleotides: TGTGCCATCAGTTCGGGACAAGTTAATGAAAAACTGTTTTTT.

This clone was seen a single time. V gene TRBV18 combines with J gene TRBJ2-1; 11 bases match TRBD1. V was pared by 6 bases and J by 7 bases, with 8 bases of the junction left unmatched. Germline lookup yields CDR1 KGHSH and CDR2 LQKENI. There are 15 residues in the CDR3. CDR3 protein: CASSPGGQGGNEQFF. CDR3 in DNA: TGTGCCAGCTCCCCCGGGGGACAGGGGGGAAATGAGCAGTTCTTC.

With respect to this clone: The sample contains more than one DNA sequence encoding this CDR3. The chain combines TRBV6-5 with TRBJ2-1, with D possibly TRBD2 on 5 matching bases. Deletions cut 0 bases from V and 6 bases from J, with 6 bases between. This CDR3 has 13 residues. Germline CDR1 reads MNHEY; CDR2 reads SVGAGI. The CDR3 is CASSYSAGNEQFF. The DNA of the CDR3 is TGTGCCAGCAGTTACTCTGCGGGCAATGAGCAGTTCTTC.

V gene TRBV5-8 combines with J gene TRBJ2-1; 13 positions agree with TRBD2. The V and J ends lost 4 bases and 7 bases, in that order; junction bases with no gene match: 8. The CDR3 has 16 residues. Germline loops: CDR1 SGHTS, CDR2 YDEGEE. The CDR3 protein is CASSGLAGVGGNEQFF. The CDR3 DNA reads as TGTGCCAGCAGCGGACTAGCGGGAGTGGGGGGAAATGAGCAGTTCTTC.

This clone showed up just once. The chain carries TRBV6-1 and TRBJ2-5; TRBD1 matches at 8 bases. Germline trimming cut 5 bases from V and 5 bases from J; bases unmatched to any gene: 4. This CDR3 is 13 amino acids long. CDR1 and CDR2 from the germline V gene are MNHNS and SASEGT. Here the CDR3 DNA reads TGTGCCAGCAGTTCAGGGGGCCGGGAGACCCAGTACTTC. Translating gives CASSSGGRETQYF.